A selection of T cell receptor beta chains follows, all from one sample in a study of early T cells in non-severe SARS-CoV-2 infection. TCRdb recomputed calls from the 5' RACE reads with MiXCR, one row per CDR3 protein. Of 60,000 or so distinct CDR3 sequences listed, more than 9.5% were seen once; the top ten hold more than 8.5%. The sequencing sample was made of whole blood. The receptor source for this set is an adult who was a healthcare worker with PCR-confirmed SARS-CoV-2 infection or an uninfected control (not recorded which). The CDR3 runs from the conserved cysteine through the conserved F or W. Each record gives: D gene, J gene, V gene, CDR3 length, clone size, CDR3 DNA, CDR3 protein. D genes are given only for firm matches. Some rows mark clone size as missing; the rest say once, few, many or name a class of expanded clone.

>.|TRBJ1-2|TRBV3-1|13|few
TGTGCCAGCAGCCAAGGGGGGAACTATGGCTACACCTTC
CASSQGGNYGYTF
>.|TRBJ2-5|TRBV6-1|14|many
TGTGCCAGCAGTGAAGATACAGGGCAAGAGACCCAGTACTTC
CASSEDTGQETQYF
>TRBD1|TRBJ1-2|TRBV9|17|.
TGTGCCAGCAGCGTAGGATCTTTCCGACAGGGCAACTATGGCTACACCTTC
CASSVGSFRQGNYGYTF
>TRBD2|TRBJ2-2|TRBV6-4|13|many
TGTGCCAGCAGTAGCGGGAGCACCGGGGAGCTGTTTTTT
CASSSGSTGELFF
>.|TRBJ1-6|TRBV14|16|few
TGTGCCAGCAGCCAAGCCGGGAGTAGATTTAATTCACCCCTCCACTTT
CASSQAGSRFNSPLHF
>.|TRBJ2-7|TRBV6-2/TRBV6-3|13|many
TGTGCCAGCAGTTACCCAGTCTCCTACGAGCAGTACTTC
CASSYPVSYEQYF
>.|TRBJ2-1|TRBV15|17|.
TGTGCCACCAGCAGAGATAAAGGAGTGCGGCCTTACAATGAGCAGTTCTTC
CATSRDKGVRPYNEQFF
>.|TRBJ2-2|TRBV6-5|15|many
TGTGCCAGCAGTTACCTCACTACAGGGCCCGGGGAGCTGTTTTTT
CASSYLTTGPGELFF
>.|TRBJ1-2|TRBV6-6|14|many
TGTGCCAGCAGTTACTCTAACAGCAACTATGGCTACACCTTC
CASSYSNSNYGYTF
>.|TRBJ1-2|TRBV7-8|18|few
TGTGCCAGCAGCCCCATTAGACCCTGGGACCCGTCCTCGTATGGCTACACCTTC
CASSPIRPWDPSSYGYTF
>TRBD2|TRBJ2-7|TRBV4-1|17|many
TGCGCCAGCAGCCAGGCGGGACTAGCGGTTTGGGGATACGAGCAGTACTTC
CASSQAGLAVWGYEQYF
>TRBD1|TRBJ2-7|TRBV10-2|15|many
TGCGCCAGCAGATCGACAGGGAGTAGCTCCTACGAGCAGTACTTC
CASRSTGSSSYEQYF
>TRBD2|TRBJ2-1|TRBV20-1|15|many
TGCAGTGCTAGATCTAGCGGGGGTCTTTACAATGAGCAGTTCTTC
CSARSSGGLYNEQFF
>TRBD2|TRBJ2-1|TRBV11-3|15|many
TGTGCCAGCAGCCTACTAGCGGGCACGTACAATGAGCAGTTCTTC
CASSLLAGTYNEQFF
>.|TRBJ2-3|TRBV5-1|15|once
TGCGCCAGCAGCTGGGACCCGAGGGGCACAGATACGCAGTATTTT
CASSWDPRGTDTQYF
>.|TRBJ1-1|TRBV29-1|11|many
TGCAGCGTTGAAAAGCCTACGAAAGCTTTCTTT
CSVEKPTKAFF
>TRBD1|TRBJ2-7|TRBV4-1|14|.
TGCGCCAGCAGCCAAGCCACAGGGGGTTGGGAGCAGTACTTC
CASSQATGGWEQYF
>TRBD2|TRBJ2-1|TRBV18|16|.
TGTGCCAGCTCACCACAGGTAGCGGGAAGTTCCGGTGAGCAGTTCTTC
CASSPQVAGSSGEQFF
>TRBD2|TRBJ2-1|TRBV5-1|16|few
TGCGCCAGCAGCCGGGGGCGACTAGCGGAGTACAATGAGCAGTTCTTC
CASSRGRLAEYNEQFF
>.|TRBJ2-7|TRBV7-3|15|few
TGTGCCAGCAGCTTAGTTGGTGGGGGTGACTACGAGCAGTACTTC
CASSLVGGGDYEQYF
>TRBD1|TRBJ2-1|TRBV27|16|few
TGTGCCAGCAGTTGGGACAGGACAAGCTCCTACAATGAGCAGTTCTTC
CASSWDRTSSYNEQFF
>.|TRBJ1-5|TRBV20-1|18|many
TGCAGTGCTAGAGATCTGGGACAAGTGCAGGGAAGTAATCAGCCCCAGCATTTT
CSARDLGQVQGSNQPQHF
>.|TRBJ1-5|TRBV27|15|many
TGTGCCAGCAGTTTATCAGGCAGGGGCAATCAGCCCCAGCATTTT
CASSLSGRGNQPQHF
>TRBD2|TRBJ2-5|TRBV7-9|18|.
TGTGCCAGCAGCCCCCTTCTAGCGGGGGGGCTTGGTACTGAGACCCAGTACTTC
CASSPLLAGGLGTETQYF
>.|TRBJ2-1|TRBV5-1|14|.
TGCGCCAGCAGCCCACAGGGACCCTACAATGAGCAGTTCTTC
CASSPQGPYNEQFF
>.|TRBJ1-4|TRBV4-1|15|few
TGCGCCAGCAGCCAAGTTCCGGGCGCTAATGAAAAACTGTTTTTT
CASSQVPGANEKLFF
>TRBD1|TRBJ1-4|TRBV9|15|.
TGTGCCAGCAGCGTAGCGACAGGGGTGGATGAAAAACTGTTTTTT
CASSVATGVDEKLFF
>.|TRBJ2-2|TRBV28|14|.
TGTGCCAGCAAGACAGTGATGAACACCGGGGAGCTGTTTTTT
CASKTVMNTGELFF
>TRBD1|TRBJ2-7|TRBV20-1|15|.
TGCAGTGCAACCCTTGAGACAGGGGTTTCCTACGAGCAGTACTTC
CSATLETGVSYEQYF
>.|TRBJ2-5|TRBV3-1|14|few
TGTGCCAGCTACCCGGCGGGGGCGCGGGGGACCCAGTACTTC
CASYPAGARGTQYF
>TRBD2|TRBJ2-7|TRBV24-1|15|many
TGTGCCACCAGTGACTCCAAAGGACTAGCGAGTGAGCAGTACTTC
CATSDSKGLASEQYF
>TRBD2|TRBJ2-3|TRBV20-1|18|.
TGCAGTGCTAGAGCCTCAATTCCCGGGAGGGCCGCAGGGGATACGCAGTATTTT
CSARASIPGRAAGDTQYF
>.|TRBJ1-2|TRBV5-1|15|few
TGCGCCAGCAGCTTGGGGACCCCACGGGACTATGGCTACACCTTC
CASSLGTPRDYGYTF
>.|TRBJ2-1|TRBV24-1|14|.
TGTGCCACCAGTGATGGGCTAGCGCTCAATGAGCAGTTCTTC
CATSDGLALNEQFF
>TRBD1|TRBJ2-7|TRBV12-3/TRBV12-4|17|.
TGTGCCAGCAGCTCAACTACCGGGACAGGCAGCTCCTACGAGCAGTACTTC
CASSSTTGTGSSYEQYF
>.|TRBJ1-1|TRBV7-9|12|.
TGTGCCAGCAGCTTATTCAGCACTGAAGCTTTCTTT
CASSLFSTEAFF
>TRBD2|TRBJ2-3|TRBV10-1|15|.
TGCGCCAGCAGTGCTAGCGGGGAAAGCACAGATACGCAGTATTTT
CASSASGESTDTQYF
>.|TRBJ2-1|TRBV4-3|16|many
TGCGCCAGCAGCCAAGACAGGGGGGGGATATACAATGAGCAGTTCTTC
CASSQDRGGIYNEQFF
>TRBD1|TRBJ2-1|TRBV7-3|15|few
TGTGCCAGCAGCTCGGGACAGGCTTCGGGCAATGAGCAGTTCTTC
CASSSGQASGNEQFF
>.|TRBJ2-2|TRBV7-9|16|many
TGTGCCAGCAGCTTAGCCCTGCGGGGGAACACCGGGGAGCTGTTTTTT
CASSLALRGNTGELFF
>.|TRBJ1-5|TRBV28|12|many
TGTGCCAGCAAGGTACTGGATCAGCCCCAGCATTTT
CASKVLDQPQHF
>TRBD1|TRBJ2-3|TRBV14|15|.
TGTGCCAGCAGCCGCTACAGGGGCAGCACAGATACGCAGTATTTT
CASSRYRGSTDTQYF
>.|TRBJ2-3|TRBV29-1|15|once
TGCAGCGTTGAAACGGCAGGGATGGGCACAGATACGCAGTATTTT
CSVETAGMGTDTQYF
>.|TRBJ2-2|TRBV13|15|few
TGTGCCAGCAGCTTACGTGGACAGTATTCCGGGGAGCTGTTTTTT
CASSLRGQYSGELFF
>.|TRBJ2-7|TRBV11-2|13|few
TGTGCCAGCAGCTTAGAAACGACAAGCGAGCAGTACTTC
CASSLETTSEQYF